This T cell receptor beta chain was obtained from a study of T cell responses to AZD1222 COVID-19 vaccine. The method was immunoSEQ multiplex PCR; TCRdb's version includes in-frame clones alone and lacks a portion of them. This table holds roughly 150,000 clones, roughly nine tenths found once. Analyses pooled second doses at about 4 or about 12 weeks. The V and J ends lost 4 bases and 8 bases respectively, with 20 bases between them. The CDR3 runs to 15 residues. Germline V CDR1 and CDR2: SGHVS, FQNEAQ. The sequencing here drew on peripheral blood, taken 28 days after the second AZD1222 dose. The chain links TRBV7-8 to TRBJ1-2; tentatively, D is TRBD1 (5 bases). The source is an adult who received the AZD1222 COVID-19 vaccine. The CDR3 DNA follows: TGTGCCAGCAGCTCCCAGGGAGGAGTCACGGAGGGCTACACCTTC. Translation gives CASSSQGGVTEGYTF.